This is a list of T cell receptor beta chains from one sample in a study of sequential checkpoint blockade in melanoma. Method: immunoSEQ multiplex PCR; TCRdb's copy keeps in-frame clones and lacks some. The repertoire holds thousands of clones, 55% to 80% seen once, with less than 25% in the top ten. The source was CD8+ T cells sorted from blood (inferred from file names), collected from a patient given nivolumab and ipilimumab in sequence. All receptors derive from a human donor with melanoma. Each CDR3 is given with its conserved first and last residue. A D gene is named only where the DNA matches it firmly. Size is stated for part of the rows, as once, few or many counts, or as a class when the clone is expanded.

.	15	.	TRBV5-4	TRBJ2-7	CASSLGGEAYYEQYF	TGTGCCAGCAGCTTGGGAGGGGAGGCCTACTACGAGCAGTACTTC
.	16	.	TRBV6-5	TRBJ2-1	CASSYIGGLGHNEQFF	TGTGCCAGCAGTTACATAGGAGGCCTAGGTCACAATGAGCAGTTCTTC
.	14	once	TRBV28	TRBJ1-2	CASSFGGGVFGYTF	TGTGCCAGCAGTTTCGGCGGGGGAGTCTTTGGCTACACCTTC
TRBD1	14	.	TRBV10-3	TRBJ1-2	CAITFRDRGRGYTF	TGTGCCATCACTTTCCGGGACAGGGGGCGAGGCTACACCTTC
.	15	.	TRBV7-9	TRBJ2-7	CASTRRGHEPYEQYF	TGTGCCAGCACTCGAAGGGGACACGAACCCTACGAGCAGTACTTC
.	16	.	TRBV9	TRBJ1-2	CASSVDGRGSHYGYTF	TGTGCCAGCAGCGTAGACGGTAGGGGAAGTCACTATGGCTACACCTTC
.	15	.	TRBV5-1	TRBJ2-5	CASSQGQLFEETQYF	TGCGCCAGCAGCCAGGGACAACTCTTTGAAGAGACCCAGTACTTC
TRBD1	18	.	TRBV7-6	TRBJ2-1	CASSLDIDPGQGKNEQFF	TGTGCCAGCAGCTTAGATATCGACCCGGGACAGGGTAAGAATGAGCAGTTCTTC
.	15	.	TRBV2	TRBJ2-3	CASRLAPSGTDTQYF	TGTGCCAGCAGACTCGCCCCAAGCGGCACAGATACGCAGTATTTT
TRBD1	19	.	TRBV19	TRBJ1-5	CASSTPTGGAGYSNQPQHF	TGTGCCAGTAGTACGCCGACAGGGGGCGCCGGATATAGCAATCAGCCCCAGCATTTT
.	13	.	TRBV5-4	TRBJ1-5	CASSQGIRQPQHF	TGTGCCAGCTCACAGGGAATCCGACAGCCCCAGCATTTT
TRBD1	17	.	TRBV15	TRBJ2-7	CATSRDWGQGTSYEQYF	TGTGCCACCAGCAGAGATTGGGGACAGGGAACCTCCTACGAGCAGTACTTC
.	12	.	TRBV15	TRBJ2-7	CATSSSGYEQYF	TGTGCCACCAGCAGTTCAGGGTACGAGCAGTACTTC
TRBD2	15	.	TRBV11-2	TRBJ2-7	CASSTLAGGPYEQYF	TGTGCCAGCAGCACCCTAGCGGGAGGCCCCTACGAGCAGTACTTC
TRBD2	16	.	TRBV6-6	TRBJ2-7	CASSLTSGGQPYEQYF	TGTGCCAGCAGCCTAACTAGCGGGGGGCAACCCTACGAGCAGTACTTC
.	16	.	TRBV14	TRBJ2-7	CASSQGLSGKVDEQYF	TGTGCCAGCAGCCAAGGGTTGTCAGGGAAAGTTGACGAGCAGTACTTC
.	13	.	TRBV2	TRBJ2-7	CASSVAKPYEQYF	TGTGCCAGCAGTGTTGCCAAGCCCTACGAGCAGTACTTC
.	13	.	TRBV19	TRBJ1-1	CASSIGVNTEAFF	TGTGCCAGTAGTATAGGCGTGAACACTGAAGCTTTCTTT
.	15	medium-sized	TRBV29-1	TRBJ1-3	CSVEDLGPGGNTIYF	TGCAGCGTTGAAGATTTGGGCCCTGGTGGAAACACCATATATTTT
.	14	few	TRBV7-9	TRBJ2-7	CASSSIEESYEQYF	TGTGCCAGCAGCTCAATTGAGGAGTCCTACGAGCAGTACTTC
.	12	few	TRBV19	TRBJ1-2	CASRGGSYGYTF	TGTGCCAGCCGGGGGGGTTCATATGGCTACACCTTC
.	13	.	TRBV29-1	TRBJ2-3	CSVVSFSTDTQYF	TGCAGCGTTGTTTCTTTTAGCACAGATACGCAGTATTTT
.	15	.	TRBV7-7	TRBJ2-1	CASSLQDFGDNEQFF	TGTGCTAGCAGCTTACAGGACTTCGGAGACAATGAGCAGTTCTTC
TRBD2	18	.	TRBV19	TRBJ2-7	CASSEYGGLAGGQIEQYF	TGTGCCAGTAGTGAATATGGGGGACTAGCGGGAGGGCAGATCGAGCAGTACTTC
.	15	few	TRBV9	TRBJ2-7	CASSPGTRFAYEQYF	TGTGCCAGCAGTCCGGGAACCCGGTTCGCCTACGAGCAGTACTTC
TRBD2	16	few	TRBV18	TRBJ2-7	CASSPSIGRGAHEQYF	TGTGCCAGCTCACCAAGTATAGGGCGGGGGGCCCACGAGCAGTACTTC
.	13	.	TRBV5-4	TRBJ2-7	CASSFGLSYEQYF	TGTGCCAGCAGCTTCGGACTCTCCTACGAGCAGTACTTC
TRBD1	14	.	TRBV11-2	TRBJ1-1	CASSLSGRDRGAFF	TGTGCCAGCAGCTTAAGTGGCCGGGACAGGGGAGCTTTCTTT
.	15	few	TRBV27	TRBJ2-7	CASSFGGHPPYEQYF	TGTGCCAGCAGCTTTGGGGGCCATCCCCCCTACGAGCAGTACTTC
.	15	.	TRBV5-6	TRBJ1-4	CASSLFSRVNEKLFF	TGTGCCAGCAGCTTGTTCTCCAGGGTAAATGAAAAACTGTTTTTT
TRBD2	17	.	TRBV7-8	TRBJ2-3	CASSLKPSGVLVDTQYF	TGTGCCAGCAGCTTAAAGCCTAGCGGGGTGCTCGTGGATACGCAGTATTTT
TRBD1	16	.	TRBV30	TRBJ1-2	CAWGLSGTEVFYGYTF	TGTGCCTGGGGCCTATCCGGGACAGAGGTTTTCTATGGCTACACCTTC
.	15	.	TRBV9	TRBJ2-7	CASSVGVGGGSEQYF	TGTGCCAGCAGCGTAGGGGTTGGGGGAGGATCCGAGCAGTACTTC
.	15	.	TRBV7-9	TRBJ2-7	CASSHTVTSSYEQYF	TGTGCCAGCAGCCATACAGTTACAAGCTCCTACGAGCAGTACTTC
.	16	.	TRBV19	TRBJ1-4	CASSLARPIGYEKLFF	TGTGCCAGTAGTCTCGCGAGGCCTATCGGCTATGAAAAACTGTTTTTT
.	13	.	TRBV4-2	TRBJ2-1	CASSQSSFNEQFF	TGTGCCAGCAGCCAATCTAGCTTCAATGAGCAGTTCTTC
.	20	.	TRBV7-8	TRBJ2-1	CASSLAGLARPLGSYNEQFF	TGTGCCAGCAGCTTAGCTGGCCTAGCCCGTCCTTTAGGCTCCTACAATGAGCAGTTCTTC
.	16	.	TRBV11-2	TRBJ2-7	CASSPNQGWNTDEQYF	TGTGCCAGCAGCCCGAACCAGGGCTGGAACACTGACGAGCAGTACTTC
.	13	.	TRBV12-5	TRBJ1-2	CASGPVIPRGYTF	TGTGCTAGTGGTCCTGTGATCCCGAGGGGCTACACCTTC
.	14	.	TRBV9	TRBJ2-7	CASSEAGNSYEQYF	TGTGCCAGCAGTGAAGCAGGGAACTCCTACGAGCAGTACTTC
.	14	.	TRBV27	TRBJ2-5	CASSPLPLRETQYF	TGTGCCAGCAGTCCCCTCCCCCTCCGAGAGACCCAGTACTTC
TRBD1	18	.	TRBV4-3	TRBJ2-2	CASSQEWTGEKVSGELFF	TGCGCCAGCAGCCAAGAGTGGACAGGGGAGAAGGTTTCCGGGGAGCTGTTTTTT
TRBD2	14	.	TRBV19	TRBJ2-7	CASSLRGGTYEQYF	TGTGCCAGTAGTCTTCGGGGGGGCACCTACGAGCAGTACTTC